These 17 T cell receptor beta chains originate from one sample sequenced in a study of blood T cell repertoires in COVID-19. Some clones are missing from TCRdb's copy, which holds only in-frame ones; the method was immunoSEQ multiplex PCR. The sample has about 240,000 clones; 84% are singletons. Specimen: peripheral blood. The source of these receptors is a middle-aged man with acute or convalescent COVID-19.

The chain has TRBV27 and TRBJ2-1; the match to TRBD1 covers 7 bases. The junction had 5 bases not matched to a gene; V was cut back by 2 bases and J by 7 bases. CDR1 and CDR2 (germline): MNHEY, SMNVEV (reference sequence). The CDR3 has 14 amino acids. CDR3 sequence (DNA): TGTGCCAGCAGTTTAGCAAACAGGGGAAATGAGCAGTTCTTC. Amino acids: CASSLANRGNEQFF.

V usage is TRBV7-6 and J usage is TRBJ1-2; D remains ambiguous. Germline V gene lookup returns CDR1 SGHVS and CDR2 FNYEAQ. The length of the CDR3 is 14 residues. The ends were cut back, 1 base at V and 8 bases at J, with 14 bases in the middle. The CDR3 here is CASSLGRGRGGYTF. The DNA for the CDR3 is TGTGCCAGCAGCTTAGGGCGGGGTCGTGGCGGCTACACCTTC.

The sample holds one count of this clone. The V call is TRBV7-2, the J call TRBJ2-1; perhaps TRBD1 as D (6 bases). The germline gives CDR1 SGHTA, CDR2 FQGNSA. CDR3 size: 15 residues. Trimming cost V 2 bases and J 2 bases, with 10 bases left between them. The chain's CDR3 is CASSLYQGPYNEQFF. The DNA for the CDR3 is TGTGCCAGCAGCTTATACCAGGGGCCCTACAATGAGCAGTTCTTC.

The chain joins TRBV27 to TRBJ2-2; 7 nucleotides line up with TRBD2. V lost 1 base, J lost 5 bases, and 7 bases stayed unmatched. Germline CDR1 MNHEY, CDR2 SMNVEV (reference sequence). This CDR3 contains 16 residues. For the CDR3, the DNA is TGTGCCAGCAGTTTATTCGCGGGAGTTGCTACCGGGGAGCTGTTTTTT. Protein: CASSLFAGVATGELFF.

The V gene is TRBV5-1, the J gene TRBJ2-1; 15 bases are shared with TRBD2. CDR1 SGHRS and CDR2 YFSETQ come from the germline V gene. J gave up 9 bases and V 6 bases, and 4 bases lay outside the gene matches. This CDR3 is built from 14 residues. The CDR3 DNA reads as TGCGCCAGCACGAAGGGACTAGCGGGAGGTGAGCAGTTCTTC. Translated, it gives CASTKGLAGGEQFF.

In nucleotides, the CDR3 is TGTGCCACCAGTGAGTTAACAGGGGGCGCCTTTGGAAACACCATATATTTT. Its translation is CATSELTGGAFGNTIYF. The chain recombines TRBV24-1 with TRBJ1-3; 9 bases agree with TRBD1. Germline loops: CDR1 KGHDR, CDR2 SFDVKD. The CDR3 is 17 amino acids. The ends lost 4 bases at V and 3 bases at J; junction bases unmatched: 9.

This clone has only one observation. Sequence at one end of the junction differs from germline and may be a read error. The CDR3 region has the DNA TGTGCCAGCAGTCCGACTAGCGGGGGATACCAGGAGACCCAGTACTTC. This gives the protein CASSPTSGGYQETQYF. The chain employs TRBV3-1 (or the pseudogene TRBV3-2) and TRBJ2-5, with 12 bases matching TRBD2. The CDR3 covers 16 residues. CDR1 LGHDT and CDR2 YNNKEL come from the germline V gene (reference sequence).

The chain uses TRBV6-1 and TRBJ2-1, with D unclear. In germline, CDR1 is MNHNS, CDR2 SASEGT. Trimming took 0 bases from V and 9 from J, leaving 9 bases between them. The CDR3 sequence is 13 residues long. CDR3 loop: CASSEAWFGEQFF. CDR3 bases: TGTGCCAGCAGTGAAGCTTGGTTCGGTGAGCAGTTCTTC.

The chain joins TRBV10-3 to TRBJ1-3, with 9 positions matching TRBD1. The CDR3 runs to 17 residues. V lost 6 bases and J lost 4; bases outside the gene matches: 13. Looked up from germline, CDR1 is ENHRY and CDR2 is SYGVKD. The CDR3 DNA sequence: TGTGCCATCAGAACGAAACCACAGGGGGCGCGAGGAAACACCATATATTTT. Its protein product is CAIRTKPQGARGNTIYF.

In DNA, the CDR3 is TGTGCCAGCAGCTTAGCCGGGGATGGAGACGAGCAGTACTTC. This translates into CASSLAGDGDEQYF. The chain combines TRBV7-3 with TRBJ2-7; D possibly corresponds to TRBD2 (5 bases). The CDR3 is 14 amino acids. Trimming left V 2 bases short and J 5 bases short, with 13 bases between. The germline gives CDR1 SGHTA, CDR2 FQGTGA.

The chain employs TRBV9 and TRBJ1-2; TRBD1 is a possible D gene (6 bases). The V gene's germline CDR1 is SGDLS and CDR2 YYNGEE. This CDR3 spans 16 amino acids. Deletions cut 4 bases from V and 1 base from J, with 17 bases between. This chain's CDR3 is CASSPTTNRVNYGYTF. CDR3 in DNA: TGTGCCAGCAGCCCAACTACGAACAGGGTTAACTATGGCTACACCTTC.

In DNA form, the CDR3 reads TGCGCCAGCAAGCGGGACTCGAGATCCTACGAGCAGTACTTC. Its protein is CASKRDSRSYEQYF. The chain employs TRBV5-1 and TRBJ2-7; TRBD2 aligns across 7 bases. The CDR3 is 14 residues long. Germline CDR1 and CDR2: SGHRS and YFSETQ. The trim removed 6 bases at V and 1 base at J, leaving 7 bases unmatched.

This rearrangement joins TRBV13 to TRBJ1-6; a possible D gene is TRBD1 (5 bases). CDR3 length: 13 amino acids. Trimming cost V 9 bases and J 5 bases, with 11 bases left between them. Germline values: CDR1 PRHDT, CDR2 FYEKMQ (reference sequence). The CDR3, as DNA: TGTGCCAGTTCGCAGGGAAATAATTCACCCCTCCACTTT. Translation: CASSQGNNSPLHF.

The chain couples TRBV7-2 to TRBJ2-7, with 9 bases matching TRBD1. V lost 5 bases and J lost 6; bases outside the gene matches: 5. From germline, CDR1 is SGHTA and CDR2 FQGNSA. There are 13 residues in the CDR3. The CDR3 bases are TGTGCCAGCAGCACGTACAGGGGGCGCGAGCAGTACTTC. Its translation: CASSTYRGREQYF.

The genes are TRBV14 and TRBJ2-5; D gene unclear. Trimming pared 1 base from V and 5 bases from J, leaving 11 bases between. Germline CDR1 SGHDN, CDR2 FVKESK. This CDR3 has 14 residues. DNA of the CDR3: TGTGCCAGCAGCCAAGTCAGGTTATGGGAGACCCAGTACTTC. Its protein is CASSQVRLWETQYF.

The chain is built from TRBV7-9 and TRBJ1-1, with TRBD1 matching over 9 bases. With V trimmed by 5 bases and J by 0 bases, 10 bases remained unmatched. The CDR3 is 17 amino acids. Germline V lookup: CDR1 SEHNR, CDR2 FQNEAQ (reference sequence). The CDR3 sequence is CASSPVPGQGMNTEAFF. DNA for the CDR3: TGTGCCAGCAGCCCCGTCCCGGGACAGGGAATGAACACTGAAGCTTTCTTT.

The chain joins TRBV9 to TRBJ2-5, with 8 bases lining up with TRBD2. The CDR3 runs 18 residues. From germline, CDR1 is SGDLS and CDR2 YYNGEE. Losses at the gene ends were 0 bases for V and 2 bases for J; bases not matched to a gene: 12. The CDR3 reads CASSVGWRGAPSQETQYF. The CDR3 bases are TGTGCCAGCAGCGTAGGATGGCGGGGGGCCCCTTCACAAGAGACCCAGTACTTC.